The sequence of this T cell receptor (beta chain) was determined in a study of shared clonotypes between healthy human individuals. Study-level points and caveats: Deeper or shallower sequencing was expected to change how clonotypes are shared among donors.

Regarding this clone: Its target is not known. This sample also contains other DNA sequences that code for the same CDR3.

The CDR3 has 14 residues. V was trimmed by 0 bases and J by 3 bases, leaving 7 bases between them. Germline V gene data show CDR1 as MNHNY and CDR2 as SVGAGI (reference sequence). Ten immunoSEQ deep assay plates were used to sequence unsorted PBMC DNA. Generated by immunoSEQ multiplex PCR, the TCRdb table keeps only in-frame clones and is missing some. This sample yields about 560,000 clones, of which 70% to 80% are seen a single time; around 12% belongs to the top ten. For unsorted samples, genomic DNA was extracted from around 95 million PBMCs. This TCR was recovered from a woman aged 40 to 55 in good health. Some clones in this sample may be carry-over from other donors' samples. The V and J genes are TRBV6-6 and TRBJ2-3; D might be TRBD1 (5 bases). Material for sequencing was PBMCs. As DNA, the CDR3 is TGTGCCAGCAGTTACTCGCAGGGTACAGATACGCAGTATTTT. Encoded protein: CASSYSQGTDTQYF.